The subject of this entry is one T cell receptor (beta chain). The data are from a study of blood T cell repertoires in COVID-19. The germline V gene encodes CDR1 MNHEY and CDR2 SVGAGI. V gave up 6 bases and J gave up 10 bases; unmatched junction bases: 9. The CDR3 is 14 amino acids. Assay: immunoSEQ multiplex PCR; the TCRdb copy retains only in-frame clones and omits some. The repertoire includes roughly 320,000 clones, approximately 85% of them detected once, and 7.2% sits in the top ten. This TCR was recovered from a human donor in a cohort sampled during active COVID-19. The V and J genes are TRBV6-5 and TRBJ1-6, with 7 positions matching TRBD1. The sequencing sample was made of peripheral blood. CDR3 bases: TGTGCCAGCAGACCTCAGGGGGAAGGCTCACCCCTCCACTTT. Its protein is CASRPQGEGSPLHF.